The 25 T cell receptor beta chains reported below all come from one sample, sequenced in a study of cytomegalovirus exposure and HLA in healthy donors (dated by TCRdb to the late 2010s). Library prep was done by the immunoSEQ multiplex PCR assay. For the multiplex PCR, a mixture combining 60 forward primers for TCR Vbeta segments and 13 reverse primers for TCR Jbeta segments was used. This immuneACCESS table, as held by TCRdb, lists in-frame sequences with V and J called but not all clones. Of the missing ones, under half trace to an unresolved V gene in checked studies; the others have no known cause. The sample's own table lists 80,000 or so clones. In total, the top ten clones hold approximately 15% of the sample. Sequenced input: PBMCs. These receptors came from a man aged 50 to 60 in good health and CMV-seropositive.

The DNA of the CDR3 is TGCGCCAGCAGCCTCGGGACTAGCGGGAGGGTGAGGAACATTCAGTACTTC. It yields the protein CASSLGTSGRVRNIQYF. V gene TRBV4-1 combines with J gene TRBJ2-4, with 16 bases fitting TRBD2. This CDR3 region has 17 residues. The germline V gene encodes CDR1 MGHRA and CDR2 YSYEKL. The trim removed 4 bases at V and 7 bases at J, leaving 7 bases unmatched.

The genes are TRBV18 and TRBJ2-2; D is possibly TRBD1 (6 bases). This CDR3 is built from 17 residues. V lost 3 bases and J lost 2, with 16 bases in between. Germline CDR1 and CDR2: KGHSH and LQKENI. CDR3 amino acids: CASSPTRTEINTGELFF. In DNA, the CDR3 is TGTGCCAGCTCACCTACTAGGACAGAGATTAACACCGGGGAGCTGTTTTTT. The variable domain in full, completed from reference TRBV18 and TRBJ2-2, reads NAGVMQNPRHLVRRRGQEARLRCSPMKGHSHVYWYRQLPEEGLKFMVYLQKENIIDESGMPKERFSAEFPKEGPSILRIQQVVRGDSAAYFCASSPTRTEINTGELFFGEGSRLTVL.

J is TRBJ2-5 and V is TRBV5-4, with 7 positions matching TRBD2. The germline gives CDR1 SGHNT, CDR2 YYREEE (reference sequence). CDR3 length: 15 amino acids. Losses at the gene ends were 4 bases for V and 3 bases for J; bases not matched to a gene: 9. CDR3 nucleotide sequence: TGTGCCAGCAGCCCTGTCCCTGCGGGAGAAGAGACCCAGTACTTC. Translation gives CASSPVPAGEETQYF.

The chain recombines TRBV5-1 with TRBJ2-1, with 11 bases that match TRBD2. The CDR3 is 18 amino acids. The trim removed 4 bases at V and 5 bases at J, leaving 14 bases unmatched. Germline V gives CDR1 SGHRS, CDR2 YFSETQ. The CDR3 sequence is CASSLIAGGQGSDNEQFF. The DNA of the CDR3 is TGCGCCAGCAGCCTGATAGCGGGGGGGCAAGGTTCCGACAATGAGCAGTTCTTC.

The CDR3 nucleotides are TGTGCCAGCAGTTACGGGGGCGGGAGGGCCGTGCGTGAGCAGTACTTC. It translates to CASSYGGGRAVREQYF. The rearrangement joins TRBV6-5 to TRBJ2-7; 9 bases match TRBD2. Germline V gene sequence: CDR1 MNHEY, CDR2 SVGAGI. V was clipped by 2 bases and J by 7 bases; unmatched bases: 12. This CDR3 is 16 amino acids long.

The chain has TRBV18 and TRBJ1-2; 7 bases are a match to TRBD1. Germline V CDR1 and CDR2: KGHSH, LQKENI. The CDR3 loop spans 15 amino acids. The V segment lost 5 bases and the J segment 5 bases; nucleotides outside the gene matches: 11. This chain's CDR3 is CASSISSGTAYGYTF. The CDR3 region has the DNA TGTGCCAGCTCAATATCTTCCGGGACAGCTTATGGCTACACCTTC.

V usage is TRBV4-1 and J usage is TRBJ2-7; perhaps TRBD2 as D (7 bases). The CDR3 sequence is 13 residues long. V shed 3 bases and J shed 7 bases, with 13 bases lying between them. The germline CDR1 and CDR2 sequences are MGHRA and YSYEKL. The CDR3 spells CASSHAGGAEQYF. In DNA, the CDR3 is TGCGCCAGCAGCCATGCTGGGGGGGCTGAGCAGTACTTC.

The rearrangement uses TRBV5-1 and TRBJ2-2, with 8 bases matching TRBD1. The CDR3 covers 15 residues. Germline CDR1 SGHRS, CDR2 YFSETQ. With V trimmed by 2 bases and J by 6 bases, 6 bases remained unmatched. CDR3 loop: CASSFGQGVPGELFF. Here the CDR3 DNA reads TGCGCCAGCAGCTTCGGACAGGGAGTCCCCGGGGAGCTGTTTTTT.

The chain couples TRBV5-1 to TRBJ2-3; tentatively, D is TRBD1 (6 bases). V was shortened by 0 bases and J by 0 bases, with 11 bases between the two germline ends. This CDR3 contains 16 residues. Germline V gives CDR1 SGHRS, CDR2 YFSETQ. The CDR3 here is CASSLGGDTSTDTQYF. The DNA for the CDR3 is TGCGCCAGCAGCTTGGGAGGGGACACTAGCACAGATACGCAGTATTTT. The whole variable domain, remainder taken from reference TRBV5-1 and TRBJ2-3, is KAGVTQTPRYLIKTRGQQVTLSCSPISGHRSVSWYQQTPGQGLQFLFEYFSETQRNKGNFPGRFSGRQFSNSRSEMNVSTLELGDSALYLCASSLGGDTSTDTQYFGPGTRLTVL.

About this clone itself: Other DNA sequences of this sample code for an identical CDR3. The J gene is TRBJ1-4, the V gene TRBV2; unclear D gene. In germline, CDR1 is SNHLY, CDR2 FYNNEI. V shed 7 bases and J shed 7 bases, with 19 bases lying between them. This CDR3 has 15 amino acids. The CDR3 region has the DNA TGTGCCAGCATTTTAGGAGGAGGGCCAGGTGAAAAACTGTTTTTT. It yields the protein CASILGGGPGEKLFF.

CDR3 amino acids: CASSVAGSREPQHF. In DNA, the CDR3 is TGTGCCAGCAGCGTAGCTGGGTCCCGGGAGCCCCAGCATTTT. This chain joins TRBV9 and TRBJ1-5, with D unresolved. This CDR3 contains 14 residues. V lost 0 bases and J 8 bases, leaving 12 bases between the germline ends. Germline V lookup: CDR1 SGDLS, CDR2 YYNGEE. Using reference TRBV9 and TRBJ1-5 for the parts outside the CDR3, the full variable domain is DSGVTQTPKHLITATGQRVTLRCSPRSGDLSVYWYQQSLDQGLQFLIQYYNGEERAKGNILERFSAQQFPDLHSELNLSSLELGDSALYFCASSVAGSREPQHFGDGTRLSIL.

V is TRBV19 and J is TRBJ1-3; D may be TRBD1 (6 bases). This CDR3 comprises 16 residues. Germline loops: CDR1 LNHDA, CDR2 SQIVND (reference sequence). V lost 3 bases and J 0 bases, leaving 12 bases between the germline ends. The CDR3 DNA is TGTGCCAGTAGTATTTCTTGGGGGCCCTCTGGAAACACCATATATTTT. Encoded protein: CASSISWGPSGNTIYF.

The CDR3 region is CASSLRLAGPLVGDTQYF. The CDR3 coding sequence is TGTGCCAGCAGCCTCCGACTAGCGGGGCCTTTGGTAGGAGATACGCAGTATTTT. This rearrangement joins TRBV13 to TRBJ2-3; 11 bases fit TRBD2. Germline V gene sequence: CDR1 PRHDT, CDR2 FYEKMQ (reference sequence). Trimming took 5 bases from V and 5 from J; bases not matched to a gene: 15. This CDR3 has 18 residues.

The genes are TRBV5-1 and TRBJ1-6; D not resolved. The CDR3 is 17 residues long. The germline gives CDR1 SGHRS, CDR2 YFSETQ. The germline V and J ends were trimmed by 0 bases and 0 bases, with 10 bases remaining between them. The DNA of the CDR3 is TGCGCCAGCAGCTTGGAGACTTGGAGCTCCTATAATTCACCCCTCCACTTT. It specifies CASSLETWSSYNSPLHF. The full variable domain, its missing parts supplied by reference TRBV5-1 and TRBJ1-6, is KAGVTQTPRYLIKTRGQQVTLSCSPISGHRSVSWYQQTPGQGLQFLFEYFSETQRNKGNFPGRFSGRQFSNSRSEMNVSTLELGDSALYLCASSLETWSSYNSPLHFGNGTRLTVT.

The rearrangement uses TRBV11-2 and TRBJ2-1; D may be TRBD2 (6 bases). The length of the CDR3 is 13 residues. V lost 4 bases and J 9 bases, leaving 13 bases between the germline ends. Germline CDR1 and CDR2: SGHAT and FQNNGV. CDR3 DNA: TGTGCCAGCAGCTGGATTAAGGGAGGTGAGCAGTTCTTC. It translates to CASSWIKGGEQFF.

The CDR3 sequence: CASSLRQGYGYTF. The CDR3 coding sequence is TGCGCCAGCAGCTTACGACAGGGCTATGGCTACACCTTC. The rearrangement uses TRBV5-1 and TRBJ1-2, with TRBD1 matching 7 bases. This CDR3 has 13 residues. Losses at the gene ends were 2 bases for V and 4 bases for J; bases not matched to a gene: 2. Germline assignment: CDR1 SGHRS and CDR2 YFSETQ.

The chain carries TRBV7-3 and TRBJ2-5; 7 nucleotides agree with TRBD1. The CDR3 loop spans 17 amino acids. From germline, CDR1 is SGHTA and CDR2 FQGTGA. V lost 3 bases and J lost 4; bases outside the gene matches: 14. CDR3 nucleotides: TGTGCCAGCAGCTTTACAGGGGAAGGAGTGCGAGGAGAGACCCAGTACTTC. It is translated as CASSFTGEGVRGETQYF.

V and J are TRBV7-9 and TRBJ2-2; a possible D gene is TRBD2 (6 bases). The germline CDR1 and CDR2 sequences are SEHNR and FQNEAQ (reference sequence). This CDR3 comprises 17 residues. V gave up 1 base and J gave up 0 bases, with 12 bases separating them. This CDR3 is CASSLVGTGANTGELFF. The DNA for the CDR3 is TGTGCCAGCAGCTTAGTTGGTACGGGAGCGAACACCGGGGAGCTGTTTTTT. Combining the CDR3 with reference TRBV7-9 and TRBJ2-2 gives the whole variable domain DTGVSQNPRHKITKRGQNVTFRCDPISEHNRLYWYRQTLGQGPEFLTYFQNEAQLEKSRLLSDRFSAERPKGSFSTLEIQRTEQGDSAMYLCASSLVGTGANTGELFFGEGSRLTVL.

The chain uses TRBV11-2 and TRBJ2-1; no clear D gene. Germline loops: CDR1 SGHAT, CDR2 FQNNGV. The CDR3 spans 13 residues. Trimming removed 5 bases from V and 7 bases from J, with 12 bases in between. CDR3 residues: CASSPQRGNEQFF. CDR3 coding DNA: TGTGCCAGCAGCCCCCAAAGAGGTAATGAGCAGTTCTTC.

The chain recombines TRBV14 with TRBJ1-1; D perhaps matches TRBD1 (6 bases). With 4 bases removed from V and 1 base from J, the gap between germline ends came to 10 bases. Germline assignment: CDR1 SGHDN and CDR2 FVKESK. This CDR3 comprises 14 residues. CDR3 in DNA: TGTGCCAGCAGCCTCCAGGGGTGGAACACTGAAGCTTTCTTT. This encodes CASSLQGWNTEAFF.

The rearrangement joins TRBV19 to TRBJ2-7; D perhaps matches TRBD2 (5 bases). This CDR3 is built from 13 residues. Germline CDR1 LNHDA, CDR2 SQIVND (reference sequence). Trimming removed 3 bases at V and 6 bases at J, with 12 bases between. CDR3 coding DNA: TGTGCCAGTAGTATTACTGAGGGCGGCGAGCAGTACGTC. It codes for CASSITEGGEQYV.

The genes are TRBV6-1 and TRBJ2-7; possibly TRBD1 for D (6 bases). CDR1 and CDR2 from the germline V gene are MNHNS and SASEGT. CDR3 length: 15 amino acids. Trimming took off 6 bases at V and 3 bases at J, with 18 bases between the two ends. The CDR3 reads CASSFQRGTVYEQYV. DNA for the CDR3: TGTGCCAGCAGCTTCCAAAGGGGGACGGTCTACGAGCAGTACGTC.

The V and J genes are TRBV28 and TRBJ1-1; 9 positions agree with TRBD1. This CDR3 has 15 amino acids. V trimming: 5 bases; J trimming: 7 bases; junction bases outside the gene matches: 11. Germline V gene sequence: CDR1 MDHEN, CDR2 SYDVKM. CDR3 residues: CASSTMGQGLIEAFF. As DNA, the CDR3 is TGTGCCAGCAGTACCATGGGACAGGGACTAATTGAAGCTTTCTTT.

The V call is TRBV6-4, the J call TRBJ1-4; 8 bases are a match to TRBD1. The germline gives CDR1 MRHNA, CDR2 SNTAGT. V lost 3 bases to trimming and J lost 5 bases; unmatched junction nucleotides: 8. This CDR3 comprises 16 residues. In DNA, the CDR3 is TGTGCCAGCAGTGAGTCCTGGACAGGGCGGAATGAAAAACTGTTTTTT. Translating it yields CASSESWTGRNEKLFF.

CDR3 DNA sequence: TGTGCCAGCATCCACCGGGACAGGAGGGAGACCCAGTACTTC. It specifies CASIHRDRRETQYF. This sequence joins TRBV6-1 and TRBJ2-5, with TRBD1 identical over 8 bases. This CDR3 has 14 residues. J lost 5 bases, V lost 7 bases, and 9 bases had no gene match. Germline V gene sequence: CDR1 MNHNS, CDR2 SASEGT.